A selection of T cell receptor beta chains follows, all from one sample in a study of T-cell memory formation after mild COVID-19. TCRdb analysed the 5' RACE reads with MiXCR anew, one entry per CDR3 protein. The table lists under 300,000 distinct CDR3 sequences, over 7% of them singletons. The sample taken for sequencing was PBMCs or a T cell subset sorted from them (not recorded which). All receptors come from a man aged 18-30 years who had mild COVID-19 (a few samples of this study predate the infection). Cell type and time point are not known. CDR3s include the opening cysteine and the closing phenylalanine or tryptophan. A D gene is named only where the DNA matches it firmly. Rows give clone size only sometimes, using once, few, many, or a class for an expanded clone.

>TRBJ2-3|TRBV6-6|17|TRBD2|few
TGTGCCAGCACTCCCCGGGGCCAGCGGGGAGGTGTGGATACGCAGTATTTT
CASTPRGQRGGVDTQYF
>TRBJ2-1|TRBV7-8|12|NA|NA
TGTGCCAGCAGCCCGAGCCCTGGTGAGCAGTTCTTC
CASSPSPGEQFF
>TRBJ1-6|TRBV30|13|TRBD1|few
TGTGCCGGAGCTCGGACAGGTTTCTCACCCCTCCACTTT
CAGARTGFSPLHF
>TRBJ1-1|TRBV25-1|12|NA|few
TGTGCCAGCGCCGGTGGAAACACTGAAGCTTTCTTT
CASAGGNTEAFF
>TRBJ1-3|TRBV6-5|15|NA|few
TGTGCCAGCAGCTCAGGGATTCGGTCTGGAAACACCATATATTTT
CASSSGIRSGNTIYF
>TRBJ2-7|TRBV7-9|14|TRBD1|few
TGTGCCAGCAGCGTGGGACAGAACCTCTACGAGCAGTACTTC
CASSVGQNLYEQYF
>TRBJ2-4|TRBV7-2|13|TRBD2|few
TGTGCCAGCAGCTTCGCGGGGGAAAACATTCAGTACTTC
CASSFAGENIQYF
>TRBJ1-2|TRBV3-1|13|NA|NA
TGTGCCAGCAGCGTCACACAGGCCTATGGCTACACCTTC
CASSVTQAYGYTF
>TRBJ1-5|TRBV7-2|14|TRBD1|many
TGTGCCAGCAGCCCCCGACAGGGGCGTCAGCCCCAGCATTTT
CASSPRQGRQPQHF
>TRBJ1-6|TRBV6-5|15|NA|NA
TGTGCCAGCACCCGGGACGTCCGGAGGAATTCACCCCTCCACTTT
CASTRDVRRNSPLHF
>TRBJ1-1|TRBV10-3|13|NA|many
TGTGCCATCACAGGTATGGGGAACACTGAAGCTTTCTTT
CAITGMGNTEAFF
>TRBJ1-5|TRBV3-1|13|NA|few
TGTGCCAGCAGCCAAGGGCAGATACAGCCCCAGCATTTT
CASSQGQIQPQHF
>TRBJ2-1|TRBV18|13|NA|NA
TGTGCCAGCGCCGCTGGAGGGGACGATGAGCAGTTCTTC
CASAAGGDDEQFF